The source of this TCR beta chain is a study of shared clonotypes between healthy human individuals. Naive CD45RA+ and memory CD45RA-negative subsets were split from CD4+ cells. V was clipped by 6 bases and J by 6 bases; unmatched bases: 11. CDR3 length: 15 residues. Germline V gene data show CDR1 as MGHDK and CDR2 as SYGVNS. Using immunoSEQ multiplex PCR, the repertoire was profiled, and TCRdb retains in-frame clones only, with some absent. The sample consists of 2 million to 2.5 million clones, just under 95% of them appearing once. Notes on the study in general: A generally larger estimated richness was seen in naive subsets than in memory subsets.

Comment on this clone: Its antigen remains unidentified.

This receptor was taken from a man aged 18 to 30 in good health. Some clones in this sample may be carry-over from other donors' samples. The material sequenced was naive CD4+ T cells from PBMCs. Described subset: CD45RA+ positively selected. The rearrangement joins TRBV25-1 to TRBJ1-3, with TRBD1 matching over 7 bases. The DNA of the CDR3 is TGTGCCAGCAGCCCCCGGGCAGGGGGGGAAAACACCATATATTTT. Amino acid sequence: CASSPRAGGENTIYF.